The 29 T cell receptor beta chains below were found in one sample sequenced in a study of cytomegalovirus exposure and HLA in healthy donors. 13 Jbeta primers and 60 Vbeta primers were used for the PCR. The data were produced by immunoSEQ multiplex PCR, yet TCRdb's version contains in-frame clones alone and is incomplete. The sample consists of about 160,000 clones, around 80% of them appearing once. The material sequenced was PBMCs. The receptors come from a woman between 50 and 59 years old in good health and CMV-seropositive.

For this clone: Within the sample, other DNA sequences also encode this same CDR3. The chain combines TRBV5-1 with TRBJ2-5; 9 bases fit TRBD1. V shed 4 bases and J 1 base; nucleotides not matched to a gene: 2. Germline-derived CDR1 and CDR2 are SGHRS and YFSETQ. The CDR3 totals 14 residues. The DNA for the CDR3 is TGCGCCAGCAGCACGGGACAGGGCCAAGAGACCCAGTACTTC. Translating gives CASSTGQGQETQYF.

This rearrangement joins TRBV9 to TRBJ2-2; 9 nucleotides line up with TRBD2. The junction had 5 bases not matched to a gene; V was cut back by 0 bases and J by 2 bases. This CDR3 spans 17 amino acids. Germline CDR1 and CDR2: SGDLS and YYNGEE. The CDR3 protein is CASSVALAGVNTGELFF. CDR3 nucleotide sequence: TGTGCCAGCAGCGTAGCTTTAGCGGGGGTTAACACCGGGGAGCTGTTTTTT. Variable domain in full (rest from reference TRBV9 and TRBJ2-2): DSGVTQTPKHLITATGQRVTLRCSPRSGDLSVYWYQQSLDQGLQFLIQYYNGEERAKGNILERFSAQQFPDLHSELNLSSLELGDSALYFCASSVALAGVNTGELFFGEGSRLTVL.

The chain couples TRBV5-6 to TRBJ1-2; 7 bases are a match to TRBD1. Germline-derived CDR1 and CDR2 are SGHDT and YYEEEE. J lost 8 bases, V lost 2 bases, and 9 bases had no gene match. The CDR3 totals 14 residues. The CDR3 sequence: CASSLIGGKEGYTF. The CDR3 DNA reads TGTGCCAGCAGCTTAATAGGGGGCAAGGAGGGCTACACCTTC.

The gene calls are TRBV11-1 and TRBJ2-7, with 7 bases lining up with TRBD1. The CDR3 has 14 amino acids. From germline, CDR1 is SGHAT and CDR2 FQDESV (reference sequence). V lost 6 bases, J lost 3 bases, and 8 bases stayed unmatched. This CDR3 reads CASSPTGADYEQYF. CDR3 DNA sequence: TGTGCCAGCAGTCCCACAGGGGCGGACTACGAGCAGTACTTC.

The V call is TRBV4-1, the J call TRBJ2-7; 8 bases align to TRBD1. The CDR3 runs 16 residues. Trimming at V came to 0 bases and at J to 1 base, leaving 5 bases not matched to a gene. CDR1 is MGHRA, CDR2 YSYEKL, per germline. The CDR3 reads CASSQDQGTGSYEQYF. CDR3 bases: TGCGCCAGCAGCCAAGATCAGGGGACAGGATCCTACGAGCAGTACTTC.

The chain links TRBV7-3 to TRBJ2-5, with 8 bases matching TRBD1. The germline CDR1 and CDR2 sequences are SGHTA and FQGTGA. V lost 5 bases, J lost 5 bases, and 7 bases stayed unmatched. CDR3 size: 14 residues. CDR3 loop: CASSPAGGGETQYF. DNA of the CDR3: TGTGCCAGCAGCCCGGCAGGGGGCGGGGAGACCCAGTACTTC.

This clone was recorded a few times. The rearrangement links TRBV28 to TRBJ1-5; D is perhaps TRBD1 (5 bases). Trimming cost V 4 bases and J 6 bases, with 19 bases left between them. There are 16 residues in the CDR3. Germline V CDR1 and CDR2: MDHEN, SYDVKM. The CDR3 here is CASSSWRGGFSQPQHF. CDR3 sequence (DNA): TGTGCCAGCAGTTCCTGGAGGGGAGGGTTCAGTCAGCCCCAGCATTTT.

The V gene is TRBV7-2, the J gene TRBJ2-3; 13 bases are a match to TRBD2. Germline assignment: CDR1 SGHTA and CDR2 FQGNSA. The CDR3 extends over 16 amino acids. After removal of 4 bases from V and 1 base from J, the junction contained 2 bases not matched to a gene. CDR3 DNA sequence: TGTGCCAGCAGCTCGGGACTAGCGGGGCGCACAGATACGCAGTATTTT. The encoded protein is CASSSGLAGRTDTQYF.

The chain links TRBV2 to TRBJ1-2; D unclear. In germline, CDR1 is SNHLY, CDR2 FYNNEI. The ends were cut back, 6 bases at V and 8 bases at J, with 10 bases in the middle. The CDR3 is 11 residues long. In DNA form, the CDR3 reads TGTGCCAGCAGGCTAGGTTCGGGCTACACCTTC. Its protein is CASRLGSGYTF.

J is TRBJ1-1 and V is TRBV5-4; unclear D gene. Germline V CDR1 and CDR2: SGHNT, YYREEE (reference sequence). The CDR3 loop spans 14 amino acids. The germline V and J ends were trimmed by 3 bases and 1 base, with 10 bases remaining between them. The CDR3 sequence is CASSSAQPNTEAFF. CDR3 in DNA: TGTGCCAGCAGCTCAGCACAGCCGAACACTGAAGCTTTCTTT.

V is TRBV25-1 and J is TRBJ1-4; D gene unclear. The V and J ends lost 3 bases and 4 bases respectively, with 9 bases between them. The CDR3 has 14 residues. Germline loops: CDR1 MGHDK, CDR2 SYGVNS. CDR3 in DNA: TGTGCCAGCAGTGAGGTGTCCAGTAATGAAAAACTGTTTTTT. Translated: CASSEVSSNEKLFF.

This clone was counted a few times. The chain combines TRBV7-2 with TRBJ2-1; 7 nucleotides agree with TRBD2. The CDR3 length is 15 residues. From germline, CDR1 is SGHTA and CDR2 FQGNSA. V shed 5 bases, J shed 1 base, and the junction held 5 bases outside the gene matches. This CDR3 is CASSRLAASYNEQFF. The DNA of the CDR3 is TGTGCCAGCAGCCGACTAGCCGCGTCCTACAATGAGCAGTTCTTC.

This clone has only one observation. This chain uses TRBV6-5 with TRBJ1-2; tentatively, D is TRBD1 (6 bases). The CDR3 is 13 residues long. Germline lookup yields CDR1 MNHEY and CDR2 SVGAGI. The V end was cut by 6 bases, the J end by 8 bases, with 16 bases between. As DNA, the CDR3 is TGTGCCAGCAGAGCCGGACAGCCCCTGGGCTACACCTTC. This translates into CASRAGQPLGYTF.

The V gene is TRBV7-2, the J gene TRBJ2-1; tentative D call: TRBD2 (6 bases). Germline V gene lookup returns CDR1 SGHTA and CDR2 FQGNSA. This CDR3 region has 14 residues. The V gene lost 1 base and the J gene lost 7 bases, with 11 bases spanning the gap. CDR3 loop: CASSLGAGWNEQFF. DNA for the CDR3: TGTGCCAGCAGCTTAGGGGCGGGGTGGAATGAGCAGTTCTTC.

V gene TRBV2 combines with J gene TRBJ2-3, with 12 bases matching TRBD2. V dropped 3 bases and J dropped 4; count of bases not matched to a gene: 5. The CDR3 contains 16 residues. Germline V CDR1 and CDR2: SNHLY, FYNNEI. CDR3 sequence reads: CASSELLAGGADTQYF. Written as DNA, the CDR3 is TGTGCCAGCAGTGAGCTACTAGCGGGAGGCGCAGATACGCAGTATTTT.

The chain is built from TRBV5-4 and TRBJ2-1; 8 positions match TRBD1. The germline V gene has CDR1 SGHNT and CDR2 YYREEE (reference sequence). The CDR3 extends over 13 amino acids. The ends lost 4 bases at V and 6 bases at J; junction bases unmatched: 3. CDR3 residues: CASSLTGGNEQFF. The CDR3 region has the DNA TGTGCCAGCAGCCTCACAGGGGGCAATGAGCAGTTCTTC.

This rearrangement joins TRBV14 to TRBJ2-1, with D unclear. Trimming stripped 0 bases from V and 4 bases from J, with 10 bases between. CDR1 SGHDN and CDR2 FVKESK come from the germline V gene. The CDR3 consists of 15 residues. CDR3 coding DNA: TGTGCCAGCAGCCAAGATAGGAGCGTATACAATGAGCAGTTCTTC. It yields the protein CASSQDRSVYNEQFF.

This rearrangement joins TRBV19 to TRBJ2-7; weak D call: TRBD1 (6 bases). Trimming removed 5 bases from V and 6 bases from J, with 17 bases in between. The CDR3 is 14 residues long. Germline assignment: CDR1 LNHDA and CDR2 SQIVND (reference sequence). CDR3 amino acids: CASSRTEWPLEQYF. In DNA, the CDR3 is TGTGCCAGTAGTCGGACAGAATGGCCCCTCGAGCAGTACTTC.

As DNA, the CDR3 is TGTGCCAGCTCACCACTAGGAGGGAGACAGCCCCAGCATTTT. Translating gives CASSPLGGRQPQHF. The rearrangement uses TRBV18 and TRBJ1-5; D ambiguous. Germline V CDR1 and CDR2: KGHSH, LQKENI. This CDR3 contains 14 residues. Trimming removed 1 base from V and 7 bases from J, with 11 bases in between. The full variable domain, completed using reference TRBV18 and TRBJ1-5, is NAGVMQNPRHLVRRRGQEARLRCSPMKGHSHVYWYRQLPEEGLKFMVYLQKENIIDESGMPKERFSAEFPKEGPSILRIQQVVRGDSAAYFCASSPLGGRQPQHFGDGTRLSIL.

The chain joins TRBV2 to TRBJ1-5, with D perhaps TRBD1 (5 bases). Germline CDR1 and CDR2: SNHLY and FYNNEI. The V end lost 2 bases, the J end lost 0 bases, and 8 bases lay between the germline ends. The CDR3 has 15 amino acids. CDR3 nucleotides: TGTGCCAGCAGTGAAAGGGGCTTTAGCAATCAGCCCCAGCATTTT. This sequence encodes CASSERGFSNQPQHF.

In this sample, this clone turned up once. The chain recombines TRBV7-6 with TRBJ1-1; the D gene is possibly TRBD1 (5 bases). This CDR3 spans 14 amino acids. Germline CDR1 reads SGHVS; CDR2 reads FNYEAQ. Trimming left V 1 base short and J 0 bases short, with 6 bases between. The DNA of the CDR3 is TGTGCCAGCAGCTTAGGGACAATGAACACTGAAGCTTTCTTT. This codes for CASSLGTMNTEAFF.

The chain recombines TRBV18 with TRBJ2-7; D not resolved. Trimming shortened V by 6 bases and J by 1 base, and 10 bases separated the two germline ends. Germline V lookup: CDR1 KGHSH, CDR2 LQKENI. The CDR3 has 13 residues. CDR3 in amino acids: CASSMSRSYEQYF. For the CDR3, the DNA is TGTGCCAGCTCTATGTCCCGTTCCTACGAGCAGTACTTC.

J is TRBJ2-5 and V is TRBV5-1; possible D gene TRBD2, 5 bases. Trimming removed 6 bases at V and 2 bases at J, with 11 bases between. The germline CDR1 and CDR2 sequences are SGHRS and YFSETQ. The CDR3 covers 13 residues. The chain's CDR3 is CASKVGSQETQYF. CDR3 DNA sequence: TGCGCCAGCAAAGTTGGGAGTCAAGAGACCCAGTACTTC. The full variable domain, rest sourced from reference TRBV5-1 and TRBJ2-5, is KAGVTQTPRYLIKTRGQQVTLSCSPISGHRSVSWYQQTPGQGLQFLFEYFSETQRNKGNFPGRFSGRQFSNSRSEMNVSTLELGDSALYLCASKVGSQETQYFGPGTRLLVL.

The rearrangement joins TRBV7-2 to TRBJ1-2; TRBD1 aligns across 11 bases. V was clipped by 4 bases and J by 5 bases; unmatched bases: 6. Germline CDR1 is SGHTA and CDR2 is FQGNSA. CDR3 size: 15 residues. The CDR3 sequence is CASSSGTGGLYGYTF. CDR3 sequence (DNA): TGTGCCAGCAGCTCTGGGACAGGGGGTCTATATGGCTACACCTTC.

J is TRBJ2-4 and V is TRBV7-9; 13 nucleotides align to TRBD2. In germline, CDR1 is SEHNR, CDR2 FQNEAQ (reference sequence). With 4 bases clipped from V and 7 bases from J, the junction kept 4 bases outside the gene matches. The CDR3 extends over 15 amino acids. This chain's CDR3 is CASSWTSGSHNIQYF. CDR3 bases: TGTGCCAGCAGCTGGACTAGCGGGAGCCACAACATTCAGTACTTC.

This clone showed up just once. The V call is TRBV30, the J call TRBJ2-7, with TRBD2 as a possible D gene (5 bases). Germline CDR1 GTSNPN, CDR2 SVGIG (reference sequence). This CDR3 spans 10 amino acids. V was shortened by 7 bases and J by 7 bases, with 11 bases between the two germline ends. CDR3 region: CAFHSGEQYF. The CDR3 DNA reads as TGTGCCTTTCACTCGGGGGAGCAGTACTTC.

The chain combines TRBV28 with TRBJ1-2, with TRBD1 identical over 9 bases. The CDR3 has 16 residues. Germline loops: CDR1 MDHEN, CDR2 SYDVKM. V lost 4 bases and J lost 7; bases outside the gene matches: 13. CDR3 nucleotide sequence: TGTGCCAGCAGTTCGGTACCGGGACAGGGAGCTGGTGGCTACACCTTC. This encodes CASSSVPGQGAGGYTF.

The chain couples TRBV7-2 to TRBJ1-2; 7 bases fit TRBD1. The CDR3 length is 14 residues. Germline trimming cut 6 bases from V and 8 bases from J; bases unmatched to any gene: 12. Germline CDR1 reads SGHTA; CDR2 reads FQGNSA. The CDR3 loop is CASSLTPRGWGYTF. Here the CDR3 DNA reads TGTGCCAGCAGTCTAACACCCAGGGGGTGGGGCTACACCTTC.

The chain carries TRBV5-1 and TRBJ2-1; a possible D gene is TRBD1 (6 bases). CDR3 length: 16 amino acids. CDR1 is SGHRS, CDR2 YFSETQ, per germline. V was cut by 2 bases and J by 0 bases, with 12 bases left in between. CDR3 sequence (DNA): TGCGCCAGCAGCTTTCTAGGGGGAAGCTCCTACAATGAGCAGTTCTTC. It yields the protein CASSFLGGSSYNEQFF.